This T cell receptor beta chain is drawn from a study of blood T cell repertoires in COVID-19. Study-level information: Sources were T cells, B-cell-depleted T cells, or PBMCs; the material itself was cDNA or gDNA.

Two negative PCRs, clearance, or symptom resolution were required of recovered Cohort 3 donors. This CDR3 is built from 16 residues. The ends were cut back, 2 bases at V and 0 bases at J, with 11 bases in the middle. Germline CDR1 reads SGHDN; CDR2 reads FVKESK. The repertoire was sequenced with immunoSEQ multiplex PCR; TCRdb's copy has only in-frame clones and lacks some. Of approximately 300,000 clones detected, 89% appear once; the ten largest clones hold roughly 5.2%. The sequence derives from a man aged 60 to 69 who had recovered from COVID-19. Sequenced: PBMCs or T cells enriched from blood (not recorded which). The rearrangement joins TRBV14 to TRBJ2-4; D is possibly TRBD2 (5 bases). As DNA, the CDR3 is TGTGCCAGCAGCCAACAGGCGGGTATAGCCAAAAACATTCAGTACTTC. It translates to CASSQQAGIAKNIQYF.